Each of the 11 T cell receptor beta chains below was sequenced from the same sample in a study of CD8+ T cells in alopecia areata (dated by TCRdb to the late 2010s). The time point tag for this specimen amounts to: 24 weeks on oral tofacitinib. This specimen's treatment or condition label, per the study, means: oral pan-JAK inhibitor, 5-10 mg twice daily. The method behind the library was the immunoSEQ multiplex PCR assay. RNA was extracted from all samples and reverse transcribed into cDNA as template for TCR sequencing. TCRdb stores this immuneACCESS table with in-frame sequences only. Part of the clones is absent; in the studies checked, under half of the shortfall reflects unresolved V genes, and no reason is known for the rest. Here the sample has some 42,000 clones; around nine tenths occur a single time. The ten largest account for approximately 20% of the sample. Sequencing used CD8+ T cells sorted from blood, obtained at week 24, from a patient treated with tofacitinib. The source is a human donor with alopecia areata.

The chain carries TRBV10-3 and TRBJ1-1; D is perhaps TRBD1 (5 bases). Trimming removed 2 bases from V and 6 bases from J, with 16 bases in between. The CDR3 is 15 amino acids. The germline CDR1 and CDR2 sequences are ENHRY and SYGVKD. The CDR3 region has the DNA TGTGCCATCAGTGAGCCGCCTAAGGGGATCGCTGAAGCTTTCTTT. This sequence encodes CAISEPPKGIAEAFF.

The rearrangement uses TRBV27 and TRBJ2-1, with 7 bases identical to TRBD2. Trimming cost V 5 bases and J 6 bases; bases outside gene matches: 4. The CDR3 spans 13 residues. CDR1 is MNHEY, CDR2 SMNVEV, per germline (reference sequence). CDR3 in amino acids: CASSRDYPNEQFF. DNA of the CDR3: TGTGCCAGCAGTAGGGACTACCCCAATGAGCAGTTCTTC.

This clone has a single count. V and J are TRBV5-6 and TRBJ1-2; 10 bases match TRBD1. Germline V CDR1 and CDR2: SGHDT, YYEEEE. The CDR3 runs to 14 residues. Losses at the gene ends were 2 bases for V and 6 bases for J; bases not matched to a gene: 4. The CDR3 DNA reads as TGTGCCAGCAGCTTACCGGGACAGGGGCATGGCTACACCTTC. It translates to CASSLPGQGHGYTF.

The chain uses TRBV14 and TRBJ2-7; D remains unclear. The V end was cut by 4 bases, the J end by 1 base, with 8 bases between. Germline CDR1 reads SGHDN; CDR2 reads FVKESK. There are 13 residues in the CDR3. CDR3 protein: CASSLDGSYEQYF. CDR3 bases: TGTGCCAGCAGCCTTGACGGGTCCTACGAGCAGTACTTC.

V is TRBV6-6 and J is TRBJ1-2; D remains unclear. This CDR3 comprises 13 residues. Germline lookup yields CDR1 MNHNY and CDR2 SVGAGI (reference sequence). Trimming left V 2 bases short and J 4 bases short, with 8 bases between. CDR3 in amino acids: CASSYVPVYGYTF. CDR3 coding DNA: TGTGCCAGCAGTTACGTCCCCGTCTATGGCTACACCTTC.

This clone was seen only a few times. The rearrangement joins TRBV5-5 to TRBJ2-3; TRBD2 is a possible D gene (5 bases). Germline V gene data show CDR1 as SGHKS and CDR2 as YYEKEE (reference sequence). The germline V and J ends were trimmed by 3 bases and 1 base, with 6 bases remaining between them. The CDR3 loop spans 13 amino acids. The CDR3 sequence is CASSWGGTDTQYF. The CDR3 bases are TGTGCCAGCAGCTGGGGAGGCACAGATACGCAGTATTTT.

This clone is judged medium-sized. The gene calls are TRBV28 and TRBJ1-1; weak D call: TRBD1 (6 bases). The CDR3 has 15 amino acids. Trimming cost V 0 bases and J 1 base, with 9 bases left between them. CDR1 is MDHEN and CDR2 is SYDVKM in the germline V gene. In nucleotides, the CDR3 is TGTGCCAGCAGTTTATGGGACAGACCGAACACTGAAGCTTTCTTT. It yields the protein CASSLWDRPNTEAFF.

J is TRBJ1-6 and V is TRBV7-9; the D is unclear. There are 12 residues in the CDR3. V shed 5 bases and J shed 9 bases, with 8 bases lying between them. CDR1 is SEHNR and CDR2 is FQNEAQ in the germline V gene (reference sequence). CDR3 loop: CASSPGSSPLHF. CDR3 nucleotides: TGTGCCAGCAGCCCGGGATCTTCACCCCTCCACTTT.

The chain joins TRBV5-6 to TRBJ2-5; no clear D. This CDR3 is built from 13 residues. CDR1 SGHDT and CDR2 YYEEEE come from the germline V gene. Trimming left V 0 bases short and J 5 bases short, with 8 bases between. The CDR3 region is CASSLEGTETQYF. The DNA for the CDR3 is TGTGCCAGCAGCTTGGAAGGAACGGAGACCCAGTACTTC.

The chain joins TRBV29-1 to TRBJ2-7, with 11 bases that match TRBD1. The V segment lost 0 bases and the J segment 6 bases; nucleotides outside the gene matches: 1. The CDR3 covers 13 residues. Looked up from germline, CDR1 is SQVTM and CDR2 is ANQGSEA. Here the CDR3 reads CSVEEDRGLEQYF. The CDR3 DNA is TGCAGCGTTGAAGAGGACAGGGGGCTCGAGCAGTACTTC.

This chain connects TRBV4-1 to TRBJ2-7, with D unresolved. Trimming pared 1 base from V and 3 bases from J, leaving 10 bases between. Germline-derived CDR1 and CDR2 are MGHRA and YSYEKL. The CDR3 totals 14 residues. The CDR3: CASSQVVGGYEQYF. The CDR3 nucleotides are TGCGCCAGCAGCCAAGTGGTAGGCGGCTACGAGCAGTACTTC.